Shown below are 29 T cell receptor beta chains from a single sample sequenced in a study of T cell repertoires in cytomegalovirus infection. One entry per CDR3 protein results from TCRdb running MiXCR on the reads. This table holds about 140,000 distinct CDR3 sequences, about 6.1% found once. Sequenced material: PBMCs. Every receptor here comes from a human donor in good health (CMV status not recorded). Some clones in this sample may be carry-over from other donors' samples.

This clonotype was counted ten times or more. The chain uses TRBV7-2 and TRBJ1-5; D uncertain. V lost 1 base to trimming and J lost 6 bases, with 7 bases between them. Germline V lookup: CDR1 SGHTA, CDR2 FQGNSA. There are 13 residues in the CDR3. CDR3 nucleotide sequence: TGTGCCAGCAGCTTAGATGGGATTCAGCCCCAGCATTTT. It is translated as CASSLDGIQPQHF.

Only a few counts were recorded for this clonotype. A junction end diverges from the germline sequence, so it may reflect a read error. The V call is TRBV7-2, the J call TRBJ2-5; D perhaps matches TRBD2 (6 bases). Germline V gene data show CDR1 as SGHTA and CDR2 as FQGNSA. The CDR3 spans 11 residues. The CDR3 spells CASSSGTGRHF. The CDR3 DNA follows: TGTGCCAGCAGCTCCGGGACTGGACGCCACTTC.

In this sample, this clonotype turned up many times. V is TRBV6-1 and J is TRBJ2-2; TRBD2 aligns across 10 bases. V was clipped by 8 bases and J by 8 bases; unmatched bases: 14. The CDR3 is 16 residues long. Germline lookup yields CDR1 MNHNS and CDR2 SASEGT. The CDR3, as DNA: TGTGCCAGCGGGCAGGAGAGCGGGGGGGCAGGGGGGGAGCTGTTTTTT. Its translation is CASGQESGGAGGELFF.

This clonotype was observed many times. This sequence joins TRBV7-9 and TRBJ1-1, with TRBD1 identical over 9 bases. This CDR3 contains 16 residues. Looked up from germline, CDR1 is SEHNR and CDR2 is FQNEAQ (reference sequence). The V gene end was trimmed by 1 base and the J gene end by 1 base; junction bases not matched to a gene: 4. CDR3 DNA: TGTGCCAGCAGCTTAGACAGGGGGCTTGGGAACACTGAAGCTTTCTTT. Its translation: CASSLDRGLGNTEAFF.

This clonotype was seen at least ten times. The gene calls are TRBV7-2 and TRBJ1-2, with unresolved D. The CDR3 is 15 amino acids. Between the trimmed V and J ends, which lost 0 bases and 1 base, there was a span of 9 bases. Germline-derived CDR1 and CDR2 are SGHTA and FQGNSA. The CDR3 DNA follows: TGTGCCAGCAGCTTAGCAGGACCTATTAACTATGGCTACACCTTC. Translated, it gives CASSLAGPINYGYTF.

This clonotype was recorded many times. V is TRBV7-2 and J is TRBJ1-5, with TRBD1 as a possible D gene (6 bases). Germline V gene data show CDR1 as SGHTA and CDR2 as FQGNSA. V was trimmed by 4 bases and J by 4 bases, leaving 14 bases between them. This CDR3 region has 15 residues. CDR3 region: CASSSGGGGNQPQHF. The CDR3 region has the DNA TGTGCCAGCAGCTCCGGGGGCGGGGGGAATCAGCCCCAGCATTTT.

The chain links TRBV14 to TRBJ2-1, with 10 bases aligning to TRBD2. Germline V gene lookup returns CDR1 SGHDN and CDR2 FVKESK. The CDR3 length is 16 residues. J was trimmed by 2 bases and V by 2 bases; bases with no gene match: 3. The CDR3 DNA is TGTGCCAGCAGCCAACTACTAGCGGGGCCCTACAATGAGCAGTTCTTC. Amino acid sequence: CASSQLLAGPYNEQFF. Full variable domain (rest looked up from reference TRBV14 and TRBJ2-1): EAGVTQFPSHSVIEKGQTVTLRCDPISGHDNLYWYRRVMGKEIKFLLHFVKESKQDESGMPNNRFLAERTGGTYSTLKVQPAELEDSGVYFCASSQLLAGPYNEQFFGPGTRLTVL.

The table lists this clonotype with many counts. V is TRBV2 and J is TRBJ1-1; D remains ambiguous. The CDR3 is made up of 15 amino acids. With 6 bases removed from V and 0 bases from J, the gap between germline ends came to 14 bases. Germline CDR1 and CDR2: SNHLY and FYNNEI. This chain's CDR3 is CASRASDGLNTEAFF. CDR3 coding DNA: TGTGCCAGCAGGGCCTCTGACGGCTTGAACACTGAAGCTTTCTTT.

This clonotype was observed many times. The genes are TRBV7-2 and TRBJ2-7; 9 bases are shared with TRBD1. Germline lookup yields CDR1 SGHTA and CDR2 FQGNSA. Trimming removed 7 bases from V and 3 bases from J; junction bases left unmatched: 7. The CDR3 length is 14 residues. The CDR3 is CASTRTGEHYEQYF. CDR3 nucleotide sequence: TGTGCCAGCACCCGGACAGGGGAGCACTACGAGCAGTACTTC.

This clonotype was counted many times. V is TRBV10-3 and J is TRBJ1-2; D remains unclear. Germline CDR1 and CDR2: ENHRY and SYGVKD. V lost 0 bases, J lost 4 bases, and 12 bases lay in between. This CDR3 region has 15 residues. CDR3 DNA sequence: TGTGCCATCAGTGAGTCGAAAATAGGGTTCTATGGCTACACCTTC. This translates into CAISESKIGFYGYTF.

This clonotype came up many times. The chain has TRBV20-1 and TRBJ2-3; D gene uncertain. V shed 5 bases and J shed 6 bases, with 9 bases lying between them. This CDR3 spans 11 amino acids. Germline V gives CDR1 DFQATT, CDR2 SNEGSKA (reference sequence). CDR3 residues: CSASVGDTQYF. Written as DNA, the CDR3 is TGCAGTGCTTCCGTGGGGGATACGCAGTATTTT.

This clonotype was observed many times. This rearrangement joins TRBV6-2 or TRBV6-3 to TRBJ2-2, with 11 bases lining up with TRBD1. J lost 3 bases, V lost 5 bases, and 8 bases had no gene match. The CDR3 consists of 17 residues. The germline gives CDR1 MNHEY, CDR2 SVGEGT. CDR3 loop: CASSMLPGQGDTGELFF. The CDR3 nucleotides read TGTGCCAGCAGTATGCTTCCGGGACAGGGGGACACCGGGGAGCTGTTTTTT.

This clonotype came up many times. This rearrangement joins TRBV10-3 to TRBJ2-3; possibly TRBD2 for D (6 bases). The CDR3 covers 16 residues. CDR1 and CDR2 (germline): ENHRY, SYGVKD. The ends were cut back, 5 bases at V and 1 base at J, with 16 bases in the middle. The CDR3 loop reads CAISLYGGSRTDTQYF. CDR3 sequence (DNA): TGTGCCATCAGTCTATATGGAGGGAGTCGCACAGATACGCAGTATTTT.

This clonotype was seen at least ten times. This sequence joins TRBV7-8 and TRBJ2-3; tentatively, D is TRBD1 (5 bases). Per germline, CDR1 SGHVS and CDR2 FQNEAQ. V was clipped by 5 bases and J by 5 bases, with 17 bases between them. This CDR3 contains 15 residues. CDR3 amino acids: CASSNRARVLDTQYF. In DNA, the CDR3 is TGTGCCAGCAGCAATAGGGCCAGGGTGCTAGATACGCAGTATTTT. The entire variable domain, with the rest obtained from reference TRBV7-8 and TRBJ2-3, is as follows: GAGVSQSPRYKVAKRGQDVALRCDPISGHVSLFWYQQALGQGPEFLTYFQNEAQLDKSGLPSDRFFAERPEGSVSTLKIQRTQQEDSAVYLCASSNRARVLDTQYFGPGTRLTVL.

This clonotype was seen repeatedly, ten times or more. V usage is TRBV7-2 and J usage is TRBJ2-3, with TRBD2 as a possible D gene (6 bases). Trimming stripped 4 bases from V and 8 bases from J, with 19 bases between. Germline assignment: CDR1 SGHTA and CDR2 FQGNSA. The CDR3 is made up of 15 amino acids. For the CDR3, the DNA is TGTGCCAGCAGCTCTAGTGGGGACTCTAGTCGTACGCAGTATTTT. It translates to CASSSSGDSSRTQYF.

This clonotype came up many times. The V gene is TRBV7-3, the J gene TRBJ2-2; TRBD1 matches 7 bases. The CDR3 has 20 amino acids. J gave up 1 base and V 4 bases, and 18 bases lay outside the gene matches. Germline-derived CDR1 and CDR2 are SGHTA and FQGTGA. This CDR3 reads CASSSNKGALSVMNTGELFF. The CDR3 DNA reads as TGTGCCAGCAGCTCTAACAAGGGGGCCCTTTCAGTAATGAACACCGGGGAGCTGTTTTTT.

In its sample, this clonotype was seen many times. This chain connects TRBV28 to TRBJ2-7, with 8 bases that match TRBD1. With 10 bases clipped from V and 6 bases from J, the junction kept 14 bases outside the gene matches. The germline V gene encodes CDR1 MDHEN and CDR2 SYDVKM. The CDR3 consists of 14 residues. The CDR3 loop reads CATFNPGTGSEQYF. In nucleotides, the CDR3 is TGTGCCACCTTTAACCCCGGGACAGGCTCCGAGCAGTACTTC.

CDR3 protein: CSARSEMNTEAFF. The CDR3 DNA follows: TGCAGTGCTAGGTCCGAGATGAACACTGAAGCTTTCTTT. This chain connects TRBV20-1 to TRBJ1-1; D unresolved. This CDR3 region has 13 residues. Trimming cost V 3 bases and J 0 bases, with 8 bases left between them. Germline-derived CDR1 and CDR2 are DFQATT and SNEGSKA (reference sequence).

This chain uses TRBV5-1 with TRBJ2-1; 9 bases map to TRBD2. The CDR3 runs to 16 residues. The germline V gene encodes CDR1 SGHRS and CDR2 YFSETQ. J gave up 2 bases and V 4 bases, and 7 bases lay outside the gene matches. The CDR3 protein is CASSPSSGTTYNEQFF. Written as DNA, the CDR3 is TGCGCCAGCAGCCCCTCTAGCGGGACAACCTACAATGAGCAGTTCTTC.

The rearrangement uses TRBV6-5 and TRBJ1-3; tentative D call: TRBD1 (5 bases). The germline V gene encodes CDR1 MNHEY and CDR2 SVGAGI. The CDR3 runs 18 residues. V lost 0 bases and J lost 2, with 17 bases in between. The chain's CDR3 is CASSYSRSRGVTGNTIYF. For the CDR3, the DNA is TGTGCCAGCAGTTACTCGAGGTCAAGAGGGGTCACTGGAAACACCATATATTTT.

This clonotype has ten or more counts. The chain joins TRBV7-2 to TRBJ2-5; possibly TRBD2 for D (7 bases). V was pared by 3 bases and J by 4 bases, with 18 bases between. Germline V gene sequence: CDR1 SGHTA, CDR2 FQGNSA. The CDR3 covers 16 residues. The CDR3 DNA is TGTGCCAGCAGCTTTGAGGGGGGGAGGAATTCAGAGACCCAGTACTTC. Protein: CASSFEGGRNSETQYF.

CDR3 in DNA: TGTGCCAGCAGCGAGGCCCCAAGCTCCTACGAGCAGTACTTC. Its protein is CASSEAPSSYEQYF. V usage is TRBV2 and J usage is TRBJ2-7; D gene unclear. Germline-derived CDR1 and CDR2 are SNHLY and FYNNEI. There are 14 residues in the CDR3. Deletions cut 6 bases from V and 0 bases from J, with 12 bases between.

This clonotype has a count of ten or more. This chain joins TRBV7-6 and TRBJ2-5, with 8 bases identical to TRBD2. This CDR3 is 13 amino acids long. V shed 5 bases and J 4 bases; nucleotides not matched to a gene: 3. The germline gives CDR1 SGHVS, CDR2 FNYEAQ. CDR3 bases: TGTGCCAGCAGCGCGGGACTAGGAGAGACCCAGTACTTC. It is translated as CASSAGLGETQYF.

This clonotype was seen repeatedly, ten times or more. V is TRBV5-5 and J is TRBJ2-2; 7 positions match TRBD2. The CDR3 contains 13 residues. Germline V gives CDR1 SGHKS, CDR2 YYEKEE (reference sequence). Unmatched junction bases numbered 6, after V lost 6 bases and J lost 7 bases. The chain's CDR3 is CASTPGGVGELFF. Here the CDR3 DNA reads TGTGCCAGCACCCCGGGAGGCGTCGGGGAGCTGTTTTTT.

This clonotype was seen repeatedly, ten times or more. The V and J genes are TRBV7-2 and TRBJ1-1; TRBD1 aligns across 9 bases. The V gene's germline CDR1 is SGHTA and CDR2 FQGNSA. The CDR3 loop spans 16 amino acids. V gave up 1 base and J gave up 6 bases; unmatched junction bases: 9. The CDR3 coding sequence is TGTGCCAGCAGCTTAGGGCCGACAGGGGGGAGAGCTGAAGCTTTCTTT. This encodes CASSLGPTGGRAEAFF.

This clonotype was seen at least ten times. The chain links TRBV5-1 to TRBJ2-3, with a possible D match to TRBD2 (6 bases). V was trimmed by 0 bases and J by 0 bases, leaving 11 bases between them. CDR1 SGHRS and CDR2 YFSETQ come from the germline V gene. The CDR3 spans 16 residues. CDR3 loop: CASSLGAGGSTDTQYF. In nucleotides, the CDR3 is TGCGCCAGCAGCTTGGGGGCCGGGGGTAGCACAGATACGCAGTATTTT. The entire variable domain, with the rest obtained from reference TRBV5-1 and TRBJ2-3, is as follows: KAGVTQTPRYLIKTRGQQVTLSCSPISGHRSVSWYQQTPGQGLQFLFEYFSETQRNKGNFPGRFSGRQFSNSRSEMNVSTLELGDSALYLCASSLGAGGSTDTQYFGPGTRLTVL.

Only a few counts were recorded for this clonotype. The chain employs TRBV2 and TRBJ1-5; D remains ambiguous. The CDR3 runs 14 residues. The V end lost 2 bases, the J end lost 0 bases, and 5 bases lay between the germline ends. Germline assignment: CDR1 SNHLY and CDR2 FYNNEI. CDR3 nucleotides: TGTGCCAGCAGTGAACACTCTAGCAATCAGCCCCAGCATTTT. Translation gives CASSEHSSNQPQHF.

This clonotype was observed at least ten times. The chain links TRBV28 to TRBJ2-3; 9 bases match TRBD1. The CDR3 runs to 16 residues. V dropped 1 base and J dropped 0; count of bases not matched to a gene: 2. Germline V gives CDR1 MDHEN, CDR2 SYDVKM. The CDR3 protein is CASSLSGTGSTDTQYF. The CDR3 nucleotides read TGTGCCAGCAGTTTATCCGGGACAGGGAGCACAGATACGCAGTATTTT.

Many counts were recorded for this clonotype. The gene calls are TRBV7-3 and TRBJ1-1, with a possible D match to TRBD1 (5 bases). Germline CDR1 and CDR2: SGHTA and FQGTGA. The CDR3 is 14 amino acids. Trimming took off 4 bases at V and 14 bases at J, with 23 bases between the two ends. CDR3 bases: TGTGCCAGCAGCTCTTATCCCGGGACGACCCTCAGATTCTTT. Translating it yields CASSSYPGTTLRFF.